These 23 T cell receptor beta chains came from one sample sequenced in a study of T-cell reconstitution after alpha-beta-depleted transplantation in children. Unique molecular identifiers were used in preparing the TCRbeta library. TCRdb reprocessed the PCR reads with MiXCR, giving one entry per CDR3 protein. The sample has approximately 400,000 distinct CDR3 sequences; about 16% are singletons. This specimen consisted of PBMCs, mostly from graft donor cells, obtained 360 days after TCRalphabeta/CD19-depleted stem cell transplant. The receptor set was obtained from a boy under two years old who had a stem cell transplant for Wiskott-Aldrich syndrome, so the T cells may come from the graft donor.

This chain uses TRBV29-1 with TRBJ2-7, with 7 positions matching TRBD2. V shed 5 bases and J 2 bases; nucleotides not matched to a gene: 6. CDR1 SQVTM and CDR2 ANQGSEA come from the germline V gene. The CDR3 sequence is 13 residues long. The CDR3 region has the DNA TGCAGCGTTTTTACCGGGACTACCTACGAGCAGTACTTC. It specifies CSVFTGTTYEQYF.

This clonotype was counted many times. The V call is TRBV12-3 or TRBV12-4, the J call TRBJ2-7; perhaps D is TRBD1 or TRBD2 (6 bases each). The CDR3 is made up of 15 amino acids. Trimming shortened V by 6 bases and J by 3 bases, and 18 bases separated the two germline ends. The DNA of the CDR3 is TGTGCCAGCAGCCTCAGGGCTGGGGGGCTCTACGAGCAGTACTTC. The encoded protein is CASSLRAGGLYEQYF.

The chain couples TRBV5-5 to TRBJ2-7; perhaps TRBD2 as D (5 bases). Germline V CDR1 and CDR2: SGHKS, YYEKEE (reference sequence). With 0 bases removed from V and 4 bases from J, the gap between germline ends came to 8 bases. The CDR3 sequence is 13 residues long. The CDR3 DNA sequence: TGTGCCAGCAGCTTGGCACGGGAATACGAGCAGTACTTC. Translating gives CASSLAREYEQYF. Using reference TRBV5-5 and TRBJ2-7 for the parts outside the CDR3, the full variable domain is DAGVTQSPTHLIKTRGQQVTLRCSPISGHKSVSWYQQVLGQGPQFIFQYYEKEERGRGNFPDRFSARQFPNYSSELNVNALLLGDSALYLCASSLAREYEQYFGPGTRLTVT.

This clonotype has only a few counts. The chain carries TRBV6-1 and TRBJ2-2; 7 nucleotides match TRBD1. With V trimmed by 6 bases and J by 5 bases, 9 bases remained unmatched. Germline V CDR1 and CDR2: MNHNS, SASEGT. The CDR3 is made up of 15 amino acids. The CDR3 DNA reads as TGTGCCAGCAGCCCCATCGACAGGGAAACCGGGGAGCTGTTTTTT. Its protein is CASSPIDRETGELFF.

This chain joins TRBV30 and TRBJ1-2, with D unclear. Germline V gene data show CDR1 as GTSNPN and CDR2 as SVGIG (reference sequence). The CDR3 is 11 amino acids. Trimming removed 8 bases from V and 5 bases from J, with 12 bases in between. The CDR3 coding sequence is TGTGCCGCCGGGGAGTTTTATGGCTACACCTTC. It translates to CAAGEFYGYTF.

The chain couples TRBV28 to TRBJ2-5, with D maybe TRBD1 (5 bases). The V end was cut by 2 bases, the J end by 5 bases, with 18 bases between. Germline CDR1 and CDR2: MDHEN and SYDVKM. The CDR3 runs to 16 residues. CDR3 loop: CASSLGLQDPQETQYF. Here the CDR3 DNA reads TGTGCCAGCAGTTTAGGGCTACAGGATCCCCAGGAGACCCAGTACTTC.

This clonotype was recorded at least ten times. The CDR3 nucleotides read TGTGCCAGCAGTGAATACGGGACAGGGGCGAAAAACATTCAGTACTTC. It is translated as CASSEYGTGAKNIQYF. This rearrangement joins TRBV25-1 to TRBJ2-4; 10 bases fit TRBD1. V lost 0 bases to trimming and J lost 4 bases; unmatched junction nucleotides: 3. Germline V gene sequence: CDR1 MGHDK, CDR2 SYGVNS. The CDR3 contains 16 residues. The full variable domain, in which reference TRBV25-1 and TRBJ2-4 provide the parts outside the CDR3, is EADIYQTPRYLVIGTGKKITLECSQTMGHDKMYWYQQDPGMELHLIHYSYGVNSTEKGDLSSESTVSRIRTEHFPLTLESARPSHTSQYLCASSEYGTGAKNIQYFGAGTRLSVL.

This chain uses TRBV14 with TRBJ2-7; D is ambiguous. V was cut by 8 bases and J by 5 bases, with 16 bases left in between. The CDR3 length is 13 residues. CDR1 and CDR2 from the germline V gene are SGHDN and FVKESK. For the CDR3, the DNA is TGTGCCAGCTCCTTGTCGGGTTTCCACGAGCAGTACTTC. Amino acids: CASSLSGFHEQYF. Full variable domain (outside the CDR3, taken from reference TRBV14 and TRBJ2-7): EAGVTQFPSHSVIEKGQTVTLRCDPISGHDNLYWYRRVMGKEIKFLLHFVKESKQDESGMPNNRFLAERTGGTYSTLKVQPAELEDSGVYFCASSLSGFHEQYFGPGTRLTVT.

The rearrangement links TRBV7-6 to TRBJ2-3; 10 nucleotides line up with TRBD2. CDR1 SGHVS and CDR2 FNYEAQ come from the germline V gene. The CDR3 sequence is 19 residues long. The V and J ends lost 5 bases and 2 bases, in that order; junction bases with no gene match: 16. The CDR3 DNA reads as TGTGCCAGCAGCCCCGGGGCTAGCGGGAGAGGGCTCATCACAGATACGCAGTATTTT. Translated: CASSPGASGRGLITDTQYF. Looking up the rest from reference TRBV7-6 and TRBJ2-3 gives the full variable domain: GAGVSQSPRYKVTKRGQDVALRCDPISGHVSLYWYRQALGQGPEFLTYFNYEAQQDKSGLPNDRFSAERPEGSISTLTIQRTEQRDSAMYRCASSPGASGRGLITDTQYFGPGTRLTVL.

V and J are TRBV4-3 and TRBJ2-7, with D perhaps given as TRBD1 or TRBD2 (5 bases each). Germline loops: CDR1 LGHNA, CDR2 YSLEER. The CDR3 is 15 amino acids. V lost 1 base, J lost 4 bases, and 14 bases lay in between. CDR3 DNA sequence: TGCGCCAGCAGCCAAGCGGGTAAGGGACGTTACGAGCAGTACTTC. Protein product: CASSQAGKGRYEQYF.

In its sample, this clonotype was seen many times. The V gene is TRBV2, the J gene TRBJ2-3; D may match TRBD1 or TRBD2 (6 bases each). Trimming shortened V by 3 bases and J by 8 bases, and 12 bases separated the two germline ends. Germline V gene lookup returns CDR1 SNHLY and CDR2 FYNNEI. The CDR3 consists of 13 residues. This chain's CDR3 is CASSEQGRRTQYF. CDR3 in DNA: TGTGCCAGCAGTGAGCAGGGGAGGCGTACGCAGTATTTT.

This chain links TRBV3-1 with TRBJ2-3; 8 bases align to TRBD2. The junction had 7 bases not matched to a gene; V was cut back by 8 bases and J by 0 bases. This CDR3 contains 15 residues. CDR1 is LGHDT, CDR2 YNNKEL, per germline (reference sequence). CDR3 protein: CASFIAGTSTDTQYF. The CDR3 coding sequence is TGTGCCAGCTTCATAGCGGGGACTAGCACAGATACGCAGTATTTT.

This clonotype was counted a few times. The chain uses TRBV4-1 and TRBJ2-7; D is possibly TRBD1 (6 bases). Germline-derived CDR1 and CDR2 are MGHRA and YSYEKL. This CDR3 is built from 16 residues. V lost 2 bases, J lost 4 bases, and 18 bases lay in between. The CDR3 sequence: CASSQKRVGGPYEQYF. DNA of the CDR3: TGCGCCAGCAGCCAAAAACGGGTAGGGGGACCTTACGAGCAGTACTTC.

This clonotype was seen more than once but under ten times. The CDR3: CASRFAGNRGSYEQYF. The CDR3, as DNA: TGTGCCAGCAGGTTTGCCGGGAACAGGGGCTCCTACGAGCAGTACTTC. The genes are TRBV12-3 or TRBV12-4 and TRBJ2-7; 7 bases are a match to TRBD1. Trimming removed 6 bases from V and 0 bases from J; junction bases left unmatched: 11. This CDR3 has 16 residues.

This chain joins TRBV12-3 or TRBV12-4 and TRBJ2-7; no clear D. Trimming cost V 5 bases and J 2 bases, with 10 bases left between them. This CDR3 comprises 13 residues. CDR3 amino acids: CASSSADTYEQYF. CDR3 bases: TGTGCCAGCAGTAGTGCAGATACCTACGAGCAGTACTTC.

This chain connects TRBV20-1 to TRBJ2-3; 12 nucleotides match TRBD2. V trimming: 1 base; J trimming: 2 bases; junction bases outside the gene matches: 7. The CDR3 spans 17 residues. Germline V lookup: CDR1 DFQATT, CDR2 SNEGSKA (reference sequence). The CDR3: CSARGRTSGMYTDTQYF. CDR3 nucleotides: TGCAGTGCTAGAGGGAGGACTAGCGGGATGTACACAGATACGCAGTATTTT.

The genes are TRBV14 and TRBJ2-1; D possibly uses TRBD1 or TRBD2 (5 bases each). Germline CDR1 is SGHDN and CDR2 is FVKESK. Trimming took off 4 bases at V and 5 bases at J, with 18 bases between the two ends. CDR3 size: 16 residues. The CDR3 region is CASSLERGDLDNEQFF. CDR3 coding DNA: TGTGCCAGCAGCCTCGAGAGAGGGGATCTGGACAATGAGCAGTTCTTC.

The V call is TRBV20-1, the J call TRBJ2-3; D is ambiguous. Germline CDR1 reads DFQATT; CDR2 reads SNEGSKA (reference sequence). The CDR3 spans 12 residues. Trimming removed 5 bases from V and 1 base from J, with 7 bases in between. The CDR3 sequence: CSAPGGTDTQYF. In nucleotides, the CDR3 is TGCAGTGCTCCGGGTGGCACAGATACGCAGTATTTT.

In regard to this clonotype: Sequence at one end of the junction differs from germline and may be a read error. The chain is built from TRBV5-1 and TRBJ1-1; a possible D gene is TRBD1 (5 bases). CDR1 and CDR2 (germline): SGHRS, YFSETQ. The CDR3 has 14 amino acids. This CDR3 is CASSPTVANAEAFF. In DNA, the CDR3 is TGCGCCAGCAGCCCGACAGTAGCGAACGCTGAAGCTTTCTTT.

J is TRBJ2-1 and V is TRBV4-1; unclear D gene. CDR3 length equals 15 residues. The germline CDR1 and CDR2 sequences are MGHRA and YSYEKL. Trimming removed 1 base from V and 0 bases from J, with 7 bases in between. CDR3 in amino acids: CASSQAGLSYNEQFF. CDR3 nucleotides: TGCGCCAGCAGCCAAGCTGGTCTCTCCTACAATGAGCAGTTCTTC.

This clonotype has only a few counts. In nucleotides, the CDR3 is TGTGCCAGCAGTAGACAGGTGGGACCCAATCAGCCCCAGCATTTT. It codes for CASSRQVGPNQPQHF. The chain employs TRBV6-1 and TRBJ1-5; D is perhaps TRBD1 (6 bases). This CDR3 has 15 residues. Per the germline V gene, CDR1 is MNHNS and CDR2 is SASEGT. The germline V and J ends were trimmed by 5 bases and 3 bases, with 14 bases remaining between them.

V usage is TRBV4-3 and J usage is TRBJ2-1; 10 positions agree with TRBD2. This CDR3 contains 17 residues. V shed 1 base and J 7 bases; nucleotides not matched to a gene: 10. Germline V gene data show CDR1 as LGHNA and CDR2 as YSLEER. The CDR3 DNA reads TGCGCCAGCAGCCAAGTCCAAAGCGGGAGGGCCAGGAATGAGCAGTTCTTC. This encodes CASSQVQSGRARNEQFF.

This clonotype was counted at least ten times. This chain joins TRBV24-1 and TRBJ2-1, with D possibly TRBD2 on 6 matching bases. The CDR3 is 15 amino acids. CDR1 is KGHDR, CDR2 SFDVKD, per germline. With 2 bases removed from V and 5 bases from J, the gap between germline ends came to 12 bases. The CDR3 here is CATSDWNSGDNEQFF. For the CDR3, the DNA is TGTGCCACCAGTGATTGGAATAGCGGCGACAATGAGCAGTTCTTC.